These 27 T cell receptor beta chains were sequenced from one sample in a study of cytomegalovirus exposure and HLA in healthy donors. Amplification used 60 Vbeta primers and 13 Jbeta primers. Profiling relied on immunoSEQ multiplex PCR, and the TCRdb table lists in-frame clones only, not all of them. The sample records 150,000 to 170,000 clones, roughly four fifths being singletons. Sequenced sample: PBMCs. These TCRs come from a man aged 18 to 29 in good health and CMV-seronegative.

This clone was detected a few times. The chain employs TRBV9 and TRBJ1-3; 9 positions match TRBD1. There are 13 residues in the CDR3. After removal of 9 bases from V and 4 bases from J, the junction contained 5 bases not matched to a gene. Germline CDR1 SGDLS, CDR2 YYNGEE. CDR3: CATGTGTGNTIYF. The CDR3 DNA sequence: TGTGCCACCGGGACAGGGACCGGAAACACCATATATTTT.

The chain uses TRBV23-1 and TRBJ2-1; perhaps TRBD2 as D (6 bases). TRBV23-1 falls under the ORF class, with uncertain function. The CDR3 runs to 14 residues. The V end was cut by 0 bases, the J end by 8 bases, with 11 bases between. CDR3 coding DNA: TGCGCCAGCAGTCAATCGAGGGCTAGCGATGAGCAGTTCTTC. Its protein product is CASSQSRASDEQFF.

CDR3 residues: CSVEGLAPYNEQFF. In DNA, the CDR3 is TGCAGCGTTGAAGGGCTAGCGCCCTACAATGAGCAGTTCTTC. This chain connects TRBV29-1 to TRBJ2-1; D may be TRBD2 (6 bases). Germline V gene sequence: CDR1 SQVTM, CDR2 ANQGSEA. The CDR3 has 14 residues. Trimming pared 1 base from V and 2 bases from J, leaving 9 bases between.

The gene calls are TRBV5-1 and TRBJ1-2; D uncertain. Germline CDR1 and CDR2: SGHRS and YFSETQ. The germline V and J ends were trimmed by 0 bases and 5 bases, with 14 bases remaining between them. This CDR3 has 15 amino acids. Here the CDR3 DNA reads TGCGCCAGCAGCTTGGAGAGGGAGGGAATTTATGGCTACACCTTC. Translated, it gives CASSLEREGIYGYTF.

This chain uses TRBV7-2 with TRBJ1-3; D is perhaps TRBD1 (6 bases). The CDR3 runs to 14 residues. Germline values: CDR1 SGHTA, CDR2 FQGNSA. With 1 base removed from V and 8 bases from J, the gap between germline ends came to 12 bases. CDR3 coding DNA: TGTGCCAGCAGCTTAGACAGGGTTGGGGACACCATATATTTT. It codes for CASSLDRVGDTIYF. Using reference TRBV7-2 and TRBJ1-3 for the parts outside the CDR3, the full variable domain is GAGVSQSPSNKVTEKGKDVELRCDPISGHTALYWYRQSLGQGLEFLIYFQGNSAPDKSGLPSDRFSAERTGGSVSTLTIQRTQQEDSAVYLCASSLDRVGDTIYFGEGSWLTVV.

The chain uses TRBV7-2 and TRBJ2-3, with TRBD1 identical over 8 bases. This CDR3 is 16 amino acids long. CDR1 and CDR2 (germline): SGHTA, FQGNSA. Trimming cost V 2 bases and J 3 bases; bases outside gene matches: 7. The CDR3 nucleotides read TGTGCCAGCAGCTTAAAGGTCAGGACAGGGACAGATACGCAGTATTTT. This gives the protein CASSLKVRTGTDTQYF.

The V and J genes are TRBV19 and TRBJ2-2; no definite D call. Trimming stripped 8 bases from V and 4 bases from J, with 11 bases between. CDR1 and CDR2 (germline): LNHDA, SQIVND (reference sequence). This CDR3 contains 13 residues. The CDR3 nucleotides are TGTGCCAGTCTACAGCCCGGCACCGGGGAGCTGTTTTTT. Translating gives CASLQPGTGELFF.

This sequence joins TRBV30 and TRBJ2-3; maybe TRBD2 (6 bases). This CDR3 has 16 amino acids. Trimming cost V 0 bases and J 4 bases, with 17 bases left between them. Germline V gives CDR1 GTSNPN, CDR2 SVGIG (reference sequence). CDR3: CAWSVGRWRDADTQYF. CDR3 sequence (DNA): TGTGCCTGGAGTGTAGGGCGCTGGCGGGACGCAGATACGCAGTATTTT.

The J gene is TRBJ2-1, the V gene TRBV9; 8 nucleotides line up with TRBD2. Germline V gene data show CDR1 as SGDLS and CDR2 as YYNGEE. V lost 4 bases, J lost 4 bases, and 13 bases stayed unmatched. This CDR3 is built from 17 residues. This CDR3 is CASSHTLTSGTYNEQFF. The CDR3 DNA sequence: TGTGCCAGCAGCCACACGCTAACTAGCGGTACTTACAATGAGCAGTTCTTC.

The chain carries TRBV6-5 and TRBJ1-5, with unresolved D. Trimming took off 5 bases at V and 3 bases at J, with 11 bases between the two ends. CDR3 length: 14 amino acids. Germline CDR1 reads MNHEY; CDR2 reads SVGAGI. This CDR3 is CASSRGLYNQPQHF. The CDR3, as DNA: TGTGCCAGCAGTCGCGGACTCTACAATCAGCCCCAGCATTTT.

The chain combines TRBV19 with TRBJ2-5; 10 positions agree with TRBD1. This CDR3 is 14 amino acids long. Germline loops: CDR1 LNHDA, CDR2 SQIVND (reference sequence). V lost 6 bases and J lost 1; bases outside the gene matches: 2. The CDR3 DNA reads TGTGCCAGTAGGACAGGGGGCATCCAAGAGACCCAGTACTTC. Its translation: CASRTGGIQETQYF.

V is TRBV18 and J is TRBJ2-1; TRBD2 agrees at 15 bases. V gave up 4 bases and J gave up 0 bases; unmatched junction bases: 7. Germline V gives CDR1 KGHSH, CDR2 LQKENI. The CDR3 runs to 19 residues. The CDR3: CASSLRGTSGRSSYNEQFF. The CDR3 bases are TGTGCCAGCTCACTTCGGGGGACTAGCGGGAGGAGCTCCTACAATGAGCAGTTCTTC.

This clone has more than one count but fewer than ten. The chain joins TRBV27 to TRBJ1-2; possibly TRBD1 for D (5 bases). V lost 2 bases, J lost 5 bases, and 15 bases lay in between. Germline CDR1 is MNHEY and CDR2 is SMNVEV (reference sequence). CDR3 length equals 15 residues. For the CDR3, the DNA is TGTGCCAGCAGTTTACAGACAGCATCCCCTTATGGCTACACCTTC. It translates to CASSLQTASPYGYTF.

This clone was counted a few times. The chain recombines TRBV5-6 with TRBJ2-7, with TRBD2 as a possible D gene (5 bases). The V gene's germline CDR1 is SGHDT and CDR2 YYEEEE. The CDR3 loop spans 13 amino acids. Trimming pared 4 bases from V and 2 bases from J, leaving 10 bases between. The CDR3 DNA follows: TGTGCCAGCAGCCGGACTGCCACCTACGAGCAGTACTTC. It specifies CASSRTATYEQYF.

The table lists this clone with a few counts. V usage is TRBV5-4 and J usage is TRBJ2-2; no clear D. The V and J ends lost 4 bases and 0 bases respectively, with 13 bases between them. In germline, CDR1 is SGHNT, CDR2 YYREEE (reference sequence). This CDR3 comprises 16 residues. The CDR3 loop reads CASSPPNTANTGELFF. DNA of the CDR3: TGTGCCAGCAGCCCCCCTAATACAGCGAACACCGGGGAGCTGTTTTTT.

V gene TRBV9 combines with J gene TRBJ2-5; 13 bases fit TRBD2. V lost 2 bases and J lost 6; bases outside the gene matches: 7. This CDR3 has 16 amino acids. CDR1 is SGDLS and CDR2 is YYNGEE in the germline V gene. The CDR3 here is CASSVTSGRAEKTQYF. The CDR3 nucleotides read TGTGCCAGCAGCGTTACTAGCGGGAGGGCCGAGAAGACCCAGTACTTC.

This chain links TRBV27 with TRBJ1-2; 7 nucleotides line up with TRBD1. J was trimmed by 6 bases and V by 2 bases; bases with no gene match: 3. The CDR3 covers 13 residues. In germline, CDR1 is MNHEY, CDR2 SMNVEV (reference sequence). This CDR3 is CASSLLGGDGYTF. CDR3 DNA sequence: TGTGCCAGCAGTTTACTAGGGGGCGATGGCTACACCTTC.

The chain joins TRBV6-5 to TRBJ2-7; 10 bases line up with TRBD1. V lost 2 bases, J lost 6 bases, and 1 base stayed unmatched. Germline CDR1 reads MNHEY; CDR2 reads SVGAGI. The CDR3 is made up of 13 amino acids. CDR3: CASSYRDRGEQYF. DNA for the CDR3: TGTGCCAGCAGTTACCGGGACAGGGGCGAGCAGTACTTC.

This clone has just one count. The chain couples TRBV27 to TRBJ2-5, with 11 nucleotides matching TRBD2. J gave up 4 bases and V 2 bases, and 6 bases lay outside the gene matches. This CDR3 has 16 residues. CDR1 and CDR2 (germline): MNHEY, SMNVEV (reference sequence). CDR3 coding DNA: TGTGCCAGCAGTTTAAGCACTAGCGGGAGTGGAGAGACCCAGTACTTC. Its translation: CASSLSTSGSGETQYF.

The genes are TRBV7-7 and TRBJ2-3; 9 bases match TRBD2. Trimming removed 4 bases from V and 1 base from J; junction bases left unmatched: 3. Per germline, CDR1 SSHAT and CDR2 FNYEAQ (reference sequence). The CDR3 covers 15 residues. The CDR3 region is CASSSGLAGTDTQYF. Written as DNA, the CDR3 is TGTGCCAGCAGCTCGGGACTAGCTGGCACAGATACGCAGTATTTT.

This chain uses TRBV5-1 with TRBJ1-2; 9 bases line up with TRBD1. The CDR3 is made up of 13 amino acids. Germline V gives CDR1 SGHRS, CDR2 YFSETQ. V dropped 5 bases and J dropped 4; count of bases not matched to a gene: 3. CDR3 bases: TGCGCCAGCAGTAGGGGACAGGGCTATGGCTACACCTTC. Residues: CASSRGQGYGYTF.

The CDR3 is CASSLRTEAFF. CDR3 DNA sequence: TGTGCCAGCAGCTTACGCACTGAAGCTTTCTTT. The chain carries TRBV7-9 and TRBJ1-1; D is unresolved. The germline gives CDR1 SEHNR, CDR2 FQNEAQ (reference sequence). The CDR3 length is 11 residues. Deletions cut 2 bases from V and 4 bases from J, with 2 bases between.

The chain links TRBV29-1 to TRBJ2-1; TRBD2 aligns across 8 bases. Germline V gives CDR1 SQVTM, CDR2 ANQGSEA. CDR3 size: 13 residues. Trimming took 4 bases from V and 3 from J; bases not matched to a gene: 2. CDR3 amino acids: CSVASGGYNEQFF. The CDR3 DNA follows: TGCAGCGTTGCCAGCGGGGGCTACAATGAGCAGTTCTTC.

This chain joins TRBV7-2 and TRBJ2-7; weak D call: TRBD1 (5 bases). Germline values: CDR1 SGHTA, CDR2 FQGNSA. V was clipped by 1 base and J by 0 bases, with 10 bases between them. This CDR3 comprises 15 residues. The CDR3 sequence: CASSLGQDTSYEQYF. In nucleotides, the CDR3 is TGTGCCAGCAGCTTAGGGCAGGACACCTCCTACGAGCAGTACTTC.

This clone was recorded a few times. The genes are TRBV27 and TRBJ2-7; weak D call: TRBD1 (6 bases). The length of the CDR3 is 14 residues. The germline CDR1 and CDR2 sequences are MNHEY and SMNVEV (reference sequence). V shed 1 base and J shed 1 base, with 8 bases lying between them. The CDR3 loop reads CASSLFTGSYEQYF. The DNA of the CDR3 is TGTGCCAGCAGTTTATTCACAGGGTCCTACGAGCAGTACTTC.

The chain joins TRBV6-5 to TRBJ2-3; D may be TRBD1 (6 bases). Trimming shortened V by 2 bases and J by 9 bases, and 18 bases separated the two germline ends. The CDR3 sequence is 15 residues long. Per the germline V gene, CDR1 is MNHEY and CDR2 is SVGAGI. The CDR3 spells CASSYTTKARGTQYF. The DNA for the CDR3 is TGTGCCAGCAGTTACACAACCAAAGCCAGGGGAACGCAGTATTTT.

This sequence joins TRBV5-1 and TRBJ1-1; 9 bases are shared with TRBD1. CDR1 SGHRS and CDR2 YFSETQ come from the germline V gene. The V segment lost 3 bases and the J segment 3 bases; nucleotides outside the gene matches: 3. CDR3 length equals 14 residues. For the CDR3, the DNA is TGCGCCAGCAGCTGGACAGGGGCTGACACTGAAGCTTTCTTT. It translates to CASSWTGADTEAFF.